This T cell receptor beta chain appears in the sequencing data of a study of shared clonotypes between healthy human individuals. The protocol was immunoSEQ multiplex PCR, while the TCRdb copy is restricted to in-frame clones and leaves out a portion. The sample yields 500,000 to 650,000 clones, around 78% seen once. The CDR3 runs 14 residues. The V and J ends lost 5 bases and 5 bases, in that order; junction bases with no gene match: 4. Germline V gives CDR1 SNHLY, CDR2 FYNNEI. The V and J genes are TRBV2 and TRBJ1-5; 9 bases are a match to TRBD1. The origin of this receptor is a middle-aged woman in good health. Some clones in this sample may be carry-over from other donors' samples. Sequencing input: PBMCs. The CDR3 loop reads CASSPTGGDQPQHF. The CDR3 nucleotides are TGTGCCAGCAGTCCTACAGGGGGCGATCAGCCCCAGCATTTT.